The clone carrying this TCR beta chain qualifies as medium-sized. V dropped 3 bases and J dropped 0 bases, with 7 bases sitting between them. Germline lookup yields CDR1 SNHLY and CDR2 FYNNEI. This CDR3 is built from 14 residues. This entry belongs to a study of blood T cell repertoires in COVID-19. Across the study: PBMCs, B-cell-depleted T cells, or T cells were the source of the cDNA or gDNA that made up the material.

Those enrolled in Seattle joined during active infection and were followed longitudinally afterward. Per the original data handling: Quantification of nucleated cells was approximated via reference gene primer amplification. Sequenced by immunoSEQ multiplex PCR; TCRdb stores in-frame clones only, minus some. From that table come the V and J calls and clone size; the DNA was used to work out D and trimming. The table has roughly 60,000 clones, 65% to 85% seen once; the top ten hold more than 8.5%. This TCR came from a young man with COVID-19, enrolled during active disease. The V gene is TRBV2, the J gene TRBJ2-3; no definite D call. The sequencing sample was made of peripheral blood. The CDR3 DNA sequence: TGTGCCAGCAGTGAGATCTATAGCACAGATACGCAGTATTTT. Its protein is CASSEIYSTDTQYF.